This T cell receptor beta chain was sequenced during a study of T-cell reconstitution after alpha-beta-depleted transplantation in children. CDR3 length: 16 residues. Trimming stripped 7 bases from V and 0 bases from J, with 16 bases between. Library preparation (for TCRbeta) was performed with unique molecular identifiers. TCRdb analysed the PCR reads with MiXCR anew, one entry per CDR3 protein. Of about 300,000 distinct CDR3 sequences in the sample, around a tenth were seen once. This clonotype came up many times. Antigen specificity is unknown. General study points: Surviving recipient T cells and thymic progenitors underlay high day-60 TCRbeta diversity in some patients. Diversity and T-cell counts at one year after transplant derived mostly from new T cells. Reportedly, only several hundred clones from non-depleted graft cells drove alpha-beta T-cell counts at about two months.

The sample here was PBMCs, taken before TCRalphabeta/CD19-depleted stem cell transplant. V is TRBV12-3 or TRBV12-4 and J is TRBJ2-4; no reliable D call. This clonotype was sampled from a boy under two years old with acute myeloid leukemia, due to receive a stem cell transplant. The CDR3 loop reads CASTGWSTVAKNIQYF. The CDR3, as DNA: TGTGCCAGCACTGGGTGGTCTACCGTAGCCAAAAACATTCAGTACTTC.